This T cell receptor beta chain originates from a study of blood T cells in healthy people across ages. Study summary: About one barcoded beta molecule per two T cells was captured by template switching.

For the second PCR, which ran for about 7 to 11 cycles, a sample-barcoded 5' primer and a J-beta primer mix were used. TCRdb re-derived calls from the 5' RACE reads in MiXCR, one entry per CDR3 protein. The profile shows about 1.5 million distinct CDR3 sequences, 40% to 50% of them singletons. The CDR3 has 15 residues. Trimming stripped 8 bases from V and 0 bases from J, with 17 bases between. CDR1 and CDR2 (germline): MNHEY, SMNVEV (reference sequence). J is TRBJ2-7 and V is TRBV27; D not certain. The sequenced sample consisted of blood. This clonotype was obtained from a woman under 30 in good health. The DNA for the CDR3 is TGTGCCAGCTGGGGTGCATCCTCGAGCTCCTACGAGCAGTACTTC. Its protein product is CASWGASSSSYEQYF.